These 14 T cell receptor beta chains share one sample of origin, sequenced in a study of Graves' ophthalmopathy and Graves' hyperthyroidism. RNA served as the template for amplifying TCR beta CDR3 regions. The workflow started with a first-round RT-PCR run with HTBI primers and then moved on to a second-round multiplex PCR. TCRdb ran MiXCR on the multiplex PCR reads and lists one entry per CDR3 protein. The sample carries hundreds of thousands of distinct CDR3 sequences, roughly 20% recorded once. The sample consisted of peripheral blood. These receptors all stem from a woman under 30 with stable Graves' hyperthyroidism. Some clones in this sample may be carry-over from other donors' samples.

This chain connects TRBV3-1 to TRBJ2-7; 9 positions match TRBD2. V shed 8 bases and J 6 bases; nucleotides not matched to a gene: 11. This CDR3 spans 14 amino acids. CDR1 is LGHDT and CDR2 is YNNKEL in the germline V gene (reference sequence). The CDR3 loop is CASQSFETSGEQYF. CDR3 coding DNA: TGTGCCAGCCAGAGTTTTGAGACTAGCGGCGAGCAGTACTTC.

In its sample, this clonotype was seen many times. This sequence joins TRBV20-1 and TRBJ2-7, with TRBD1 matching 7 bases. Germline CDR1 reads DFQATT; CDR2 reads SNEGSKA (reference sequence). V lost 5 bases, J lost 2 bases, and 9 bases stayed unmatched. The CDR3 has 14 residues. In DNA, the CDR3 is TGCAGTGCTGGGAAGACAGGGCTTACCTACGAGCAGTACTTC. Protein product: CSAGKTGLTYEQYF.

The V gene is TRBV5-1, the J gene TRBJ2-7; maybe TRBD1 (6 bases). Trimming left V 5 bases short and J 2 bases short, with 17 bases between. The germline V gene encodes CDR1 SGHRS and CDR2 YFSETQ. The CDR3 totals 15 residues. In DNA form, the CDR3 reads TGCGCCAGCAGTCTCCTGACAGGCCCTACCTACGAGCAGTACTTC. Protein sequence: CASSLLTGPTYEQYF.

The chain is built from TRBV28 and TRBJ2-7; the D gene is possibly TRBD2 (6 bases). The CDR3 spans 12 residues. Germline CDR1 is MDHEN and CDR2 is SYDVKM. CDR3 residues: CYSSIWRVEQYF. The CDR3 nucleotides read TGTTACAGCAGTATATGGAGGGTCGAGCAGTACTTC.

This clonotype was counted ten times or more. The V call is TRBV2, the J call TRBJ1-1; 8 bases agree with TRBD1. Germline CDR1 reads SNHLY; CDR2 reads FYNNEI. The CDR3 runs to 13 residues. The V gene end was trimmed by 8 bases and the J gene end by 6 bases; junction bases not matched to a gene: 8. Here the CDR3 DNA reads TGTGCCAGCTCACCACACAGGGGGGCTGAAGCTTTCTTT. It is translated as CASSPHRGAEAFF.

The chain has TRBV6-2 or TRBV6-3 and TRBJ1-6, with a tentative D call TRBD1 (5 bases). Germline CDR1 and CDR2: MNHEY and SVGEGT. Trimming cost V 2 bases and J 5 bases, with 19 bases left between them. The length of the CDR3 is 18 residues. Here the CDR3 reads CASSYRRQSEGNNSPLHF. In DNA form, the CDR3 reads TGTGCCAGCAGTTACCGACGACAGTCCGAGGGTAATAATTCACCCCTCCACTTT.

This clonotype was recorded at least ten times. The chain has TRBV6-2 or TRBV6-3 and TRBJ2-5, with 10 bases lining up with TRBD1. Trimming took 1 base from V and 4 from J; bases not matched to a gene: 0. In germline, CDR1 is MNHEY, CDR2 SVGEGT. This CDR3 is built from 14 residues. CDR3 region: CASSYWTGGETQYF. In nucleotides, the CDR3 is TGTGCCAGCAGTTACTGGACAGGGGGAGAGACCCAGTACTTC.

The chain employs TRBV14 and TRBJ2-7, with TRBD2 matching 7 bases. The J segment lost 7 bases and the V segment lost 0 bases, leaving 3 bases of the junction unmatched. There are 13 residues in the CDR3. Germline-derived CDR1 and CDR2 are SGHDN and FVKESK. The DNA of the CDR3 is TGTGCCAGCAGCCAAGATCTCGGGGGGGAGCAGTACTTC. Its protein product is CASSQDLGGEQYF. Together with reference TRBV14 and TRBJ2-7, the CDR3 gives the full variable domain: EAGVTQFPSHSVIEKGQTVTLRCDPISGHDNLYWYRRVMGKEIKFLLHFVKESKQDESGMPNNRFLAERTGGTYSTLKVQPAELEDSGVYFCASSQDLGGEQYFGPGTRLTVT.

About this clonotype: A much larger clone lies a single base off, so this may be a read error. J is TRBJ1-3 and V is TRBV6-1; D is undetermined. The V gene lost 9 bases and the J gene lost 1 base, with 7 bases spanning the gap. CDR3 length: 12 residues. Germline V gene sequence: CDR1 MNHNS, CDR2 SASEGT. The CDR3 reads CARHESGNTIYF. The CDR3 DNA reads as TGTGCCAGACACGAATCTGGAAACACCATATATTTT.

This clonotype was seen ten or more times. J is TRBJ1-6 and V is TRBV9; D remains unclear. Trimming shortened V by 0 bases and J by 8 bases, and 15 bases separated the two germline ends. Germline V gives CDR1 SGDLS, CDR2 YYNGEE. The CDR3 extends over 16 amino acids. CDR3: CASSVGQNILYSPLHF. CDR3 nucleotide sequence: TGTGCCAGCAGCGTAGGGCAGAATATACTTTATTCACCCCTCCACTTT. Looking up the rest from reference TRBV9 and TRBJ1-6 gives the full variable domain: DSGVTQTPKHLITATGQRVTLRCSPRSGDLSVYWYQQSLDQGLQFLIQYYNGEERAKGNILERFSAQQFPDLHSELNLSSLELGDSALYFCASSVGQNILYSPLHFGNGTRLTVT.

This clonotype was observed a handful of times. This chain links TRBV7-2 with TRBJ2-4; a possible D gene is TRBD2 (6 bases). CDR1 is SGHTA and CDR2 is FQGNSA in the germline V gene. V lost 4 bases and J lost 7, with 20 bases in between. CDR3 size: 16 residues. The CDR3 nucleotides read TGTGCCAGCAGCTCGAGGAGGAGGGGCGCGGGGAACATTCAGTACTTC. Its translation is CASSSRRRGAGNIQYF. The full variable domain, with the rest looked up from reference TRBV7-2 and TRBJ2-4, is GAGVSQSPSNKVTEKGKDVELRCDPISGHTALYWYRQSLGQGLEFLIYFQGNSAPDKSGLPSDRFSAERTGGSVSTLTIQRTQQEDSAVYLCASSSRRRGAGNIQYFGAGTRLSVL.

This clonotype was seen a few times. The V call is TRBV28, the J call TRBJ2-5; perhaps TRBD2 as D (6 bases). The ends were cut back, 3 bases at V and 5 bases at J, with 13 bases in the middle. Germline loops: CDR1 MDHEN, CDR2 SYDVKM. This CDR3 contains 14 residues. For the CDR3, the DNA is TGTGCCAGCAGTTTCTCAACCCGGGAGGAGACCCAGTACTTC. It encodes CASSFSTREETQYF.

This clonotype was counted ten times or more. The chain carries TRBV6-5 and TRBJ2-7; D not certain. The V and J ends lost 0 bases and 3 bases respectively, with 9 bases between them. CDR1 and CDR2 (germline): MNHEY, SVGAGI. CDR3 size: 14 residues. The CDR3 here is CASSYSRTGYEQYF. The CDR3 bases are TGTGCCAGCAGTTACTCTAGGACGGGCTACGAGCAGTACTTC.

This clonotype was counted ten times or more. This CDR3 is CASSLALSQPQHF. The CDR3, as DNA: TGTGCCAGCAGCTTAGCGCTAAGTCAGCCCCAGCATTTT. The V and J genes are TRBV7-2 and TRBJ1-5; no reliable D call. Trimming pared 0 bases from V and 6 bases from J, leaving 6 bases between. This CDR3 spans 13 amino acids. Germline values: CDR1 SGHTA, CDR2 FQGNSA.